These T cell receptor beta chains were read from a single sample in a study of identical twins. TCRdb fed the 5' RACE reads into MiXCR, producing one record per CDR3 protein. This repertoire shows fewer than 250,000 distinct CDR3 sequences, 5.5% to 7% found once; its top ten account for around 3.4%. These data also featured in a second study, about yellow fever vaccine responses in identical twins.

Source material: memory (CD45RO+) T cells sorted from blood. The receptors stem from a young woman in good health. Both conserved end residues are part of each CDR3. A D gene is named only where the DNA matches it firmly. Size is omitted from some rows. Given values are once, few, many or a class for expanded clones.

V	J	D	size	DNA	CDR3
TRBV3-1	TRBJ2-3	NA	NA	TGTGCCAGCAGTCAAATTGATACGCAGTATTTT	CASSQIDTQYF
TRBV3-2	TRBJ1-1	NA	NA	TGTGCCTGCAGCCAAGGGTACAGGGCGGACACTGAAGCTTTCTTT	CACSQGYRADTEAFF
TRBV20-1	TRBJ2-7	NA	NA	TGCAGTGCTAGGTTGGGTCCCTACGAGCAGTACTTC	CSARLGPYEQYF
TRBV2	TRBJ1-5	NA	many	TGTGCCAGCAGTGTGACTTCCGGGGAGGCCCAGCATTTT	CASSVTSGEAQHF
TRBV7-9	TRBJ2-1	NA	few	TGTGCCAGCAGCTCCCGAGCTCGGGAGCTCTACAATGAGCAGTTCTTC	CASSSRARELYNEQFF
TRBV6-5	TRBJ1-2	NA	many	TGTGCCAGCAGTTACGGCACGGGGCGCTATGGCTACACCTTC	CASSYGTGRYGYTF
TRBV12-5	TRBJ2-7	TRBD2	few	TGTGCTAGTGGTTTGGGAGGGACTAGCGGGAGGCAGATATTC	CASGLGGTSGRQIF
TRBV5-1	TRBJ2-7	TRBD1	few	TGCGCCAGCAGCTTGGCCGGGACAGGGGGCCAGGACGAGCAGTACTTC	CASSLAGTGGQDEQYF
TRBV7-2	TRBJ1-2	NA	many	TGTGCCAGCAGCCGCGGTGGGGGGCTGGACTATGGCTACACCTTC	CASSRGGGLDYGYTF
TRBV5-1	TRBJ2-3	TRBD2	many	TGCGCCAGCAGCTCCAGACTAGCGGGGGTGAATACGCAGTATTTT	CASSSRLAGVNTQYF
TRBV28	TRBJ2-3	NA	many	TGTGCCAGCAATTCGGACGGCACAGATACGCAGTATTTT	CASNSDGTDTQYF
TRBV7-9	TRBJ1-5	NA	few	TGTGCCAGCAGCTCCCTAATCGACGAGCAGCCCCAGCATTTT	CASSSLIDEQPQHF
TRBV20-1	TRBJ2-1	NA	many	TGCAGTGCTATATCAACTAGCTCTATCGTTTACAATGAGCAGTTCTTC	CSAISTSSIVYNEQFF
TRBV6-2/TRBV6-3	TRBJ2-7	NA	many	TGTGCCAGCAGTTACTCCCCGTGGTTCGAGCAGTACTTC	CASSYSPWFEQYF
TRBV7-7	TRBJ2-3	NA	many	TGTGCCAGCAGCCCTAGTCCCAGTAGCACAGATACGCAGTATTTT	CASSPSPSSTDTQYF
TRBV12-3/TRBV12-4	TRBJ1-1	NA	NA	TGTGCCAGCAGGACTAGCCCGGGGGTAGCTGAAGCTTTCTTT	CASRTSPGVAEAFF
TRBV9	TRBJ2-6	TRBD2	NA	TGTGCCAGCAGCGCGGATACACGGACTAGCGGGATCGCTGGGGCCAACGTCCTGACTTTC	CASSADTRTSGIAGANVLTF
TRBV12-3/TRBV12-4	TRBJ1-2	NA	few	TGTGCCAGCAGTTCACAGGGTTGGGGCTACACCTTC	CASSSQGWGYTF
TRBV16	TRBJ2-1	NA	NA	TGTGCCAGCAGCCAAGCCTGGAGGGATGAGCAGTTCTTC	CASSQAWRDEQFF
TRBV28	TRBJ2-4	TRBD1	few	TGTGCCAGCAGTTCAGCCACAGGGGGAGGAACCAAAAACATTCAGTACTTC	CASSSATGGGTKNIQYF
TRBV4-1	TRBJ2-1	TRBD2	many	TGCGCCAGCAGCCCAACGCGACTAGCGGAGGGGAATGAGCAGTTCTTC	CASSPTRLAEGNEQFF
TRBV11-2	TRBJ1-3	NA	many	TGTGCCAGCAGCTCCCCAAGGGGGAGAAACACCATATATTTT	CASSSPRGRNTIYF
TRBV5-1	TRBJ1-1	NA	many	TGCGCCAGCAGCTTGTTTACATCCCCAGGGAGCACTGAAGCTTTCTTT	CASSLFTSPGSTEAFF
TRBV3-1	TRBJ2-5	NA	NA	TGTGCCAGCAGCCAACTGGGGGAGACCCAGTACTTC	CASSQLGETQYF
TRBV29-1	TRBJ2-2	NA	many	TGCAGCGTTGGGTCAAAGTATGGGAACACCGGGGAGCTGTTTTTT	CSVGSKYGNTGELFF
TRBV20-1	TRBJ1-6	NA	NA	TGCAGTGCTAGTTTGACACTTAATTCACCCCTCCACTTT	CSASLTLNSPLHF
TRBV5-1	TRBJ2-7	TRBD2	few	TGCGCCAGCAGCTTGGGCCTTAGCGGGAGGCTGCCCTACGAGCAGTACTTC	CASSLGLSGRLPYEQYF
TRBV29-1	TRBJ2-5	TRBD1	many	TGCAGCGTCGGACAGGGGCTGTACCAAGAGACCCAGTACTTC	CSVGQGLYQETQYF
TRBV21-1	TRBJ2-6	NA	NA	TGTGCCAGCAGCAAGAACCACCGCAGGATCGGACGAGGAGCCAACGTCCTGACTTTC	CASSKNHRRIGRGANVLTF
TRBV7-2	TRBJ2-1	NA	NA	TGTGCCAGCAGCCTCACCGGGGGGACCCAGGGGAGCCATGAGCAGTTCTTC	CASSLTGGTQGSHEQFF
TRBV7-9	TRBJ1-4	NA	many	TGTGCCAGCAACCCAAGTATAAGTGAAAAACTGTTTTTT	CASNPSISEKLFF
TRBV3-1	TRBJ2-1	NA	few	TGTGCCAGCAGCCAAGAAGGCAGGACCTACAATGAGCAGTTCTTC	CASSQEGRTYNEQFF
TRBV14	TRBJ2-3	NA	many	TGTGCCAGCAGCCCCGGACCAGGTCGGGGCACAGATACGCAGTATTTT	CASSPGPGRGTDTQYF
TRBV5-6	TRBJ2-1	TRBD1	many	TGTGCCAGCAGCTCTGGGACAGGTTTATGGTACAATGAGCAGTTCTTC	CASSSGTGLWYNEQFF
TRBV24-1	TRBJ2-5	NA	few	TGTGCCACCAGCCGCCCTGGGGCGGAAAAAGAGACCCAGTACTTC	CATSRPGAEKETQYF
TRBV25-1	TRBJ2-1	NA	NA	TGTGCCAGCAGTAGGGCGTGGGACAATGAGCAGTTCTTC	CASSRAWDNEQFF
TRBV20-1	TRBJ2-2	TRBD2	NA	TGCAGTGCTGGGGACAGGACTAGCGGCACCGGGGAGCTGTTTTTT	CSAGDRTSGTGELFF
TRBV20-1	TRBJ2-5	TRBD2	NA	TGCAGTGCTACACCGGGACTAGCGGGGTTACAAGAGACCCAGTACTTC	CSATPGLAGLQETQYF
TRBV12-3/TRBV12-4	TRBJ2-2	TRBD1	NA	TGTTCCAGCAGTTCCACACAGGGGGCGGGCGGGGAGCTGTTTTTT	CSSSSTQGAGGELFF
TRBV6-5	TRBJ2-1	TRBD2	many	TGTGCCAGCAGTTACTCCGCTAGCGGGAGGGCCGTTATGAATGAGCAGTTCTTC	CASSYSASGRAVMNEQFF
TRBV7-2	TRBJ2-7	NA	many	TGTGCCAGCAGCTTAGCTCCTAGCGAGGTTTACGAGCAGTACTTC	CASSLAPSEVYEQYF
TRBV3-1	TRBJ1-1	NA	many	TGTGCCAGCAGCCAAGGTTCCCAGGGGAACACTGAAGCTTTCTTT	CASSQGSQGNTEAFF
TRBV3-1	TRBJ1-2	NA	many	TGTGCCAGCAGCCAGGGGTTGGTCTATGGCTACACCTTC	CASSQGLVYGYTF
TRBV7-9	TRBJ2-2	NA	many	TGTGCCAGCAGCGCCAGGGTTTTCCTCCCCGGGGAGCTGTTTTTT	CASSARVFLPGELFF
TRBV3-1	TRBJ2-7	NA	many	TGTGCCAGCAGCCAAGATTGGGCAGGGCGCTACGAGCAGTACTTC	CASSQDWAGRYEQYF
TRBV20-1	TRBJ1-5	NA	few	TGCAGTGCTAGAGAGGGGGGTCGCAATCAGCCCCAGCATTTT	CSAREGGRNQPQHF
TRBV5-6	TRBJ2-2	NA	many	TGTGCCAGCAGCTTACCCAAGCGTGCCGGGGAGCTGTTTTTT	CASSLPKRAGELFF
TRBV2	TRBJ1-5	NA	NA	TGTGCCAGCAGTGATTTGTCAGGCAATCAGCCCCAGCATTTT	CASSDLSGNQPQHF
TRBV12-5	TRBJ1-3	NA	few	TGTGCTAGTGGTTTGCCGGCAGCCGGAAACACCATATATTTT	CASGLPAAGNTIYF
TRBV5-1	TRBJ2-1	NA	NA	TGCGCCAGCAGTTGGGGATCTTTGGGGGCAAATTCCTACAATGAGCAGTTCTTC	CASSWGSLGANSYNEQFF
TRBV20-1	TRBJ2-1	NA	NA	TGCAGTGCTAGAGGGTTGGCAGGAACCAATGAGCAGTTCTTC	CSARGLAGTNEQFF
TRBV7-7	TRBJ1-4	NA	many	TGTGCCAGCAGCTTAGCGGTCGGCGAAAAACTGTTTTTT	CASSLAVGEKLFF
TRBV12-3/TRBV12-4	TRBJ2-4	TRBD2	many	TGTGCCAGCAGCGCTAGCGGTGTTCAGTACTTC	CASSASGVQYF
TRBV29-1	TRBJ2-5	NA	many	TGCAGCGCCCGAGGGGGTGGTTTGGAGACCCAGTACTTC	CSARGGGLETQYF
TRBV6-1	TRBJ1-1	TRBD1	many	TGTGCCAGCAGTCCCGAGTTACAGGGGAGGGGAGCTTTCTTT	CASSPELQGRGAFF
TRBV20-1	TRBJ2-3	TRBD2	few	TGCAGTGCTAGGGGGGGACTAGCGGGAGGCGCAGATACGCAGTATTTT	CSARGGLAGGADTQYF
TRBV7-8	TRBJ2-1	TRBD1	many	TGTGCCAGCAGCTCAATCGGTTTGGGGGCTCGGGACAGGGACTATAATGAGCAGTTCTTC	CASSSIGLGARDRDYNEQFF
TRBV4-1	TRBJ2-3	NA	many	TGCGCCAGCAGCCAAGATGAAGGGGAGGCAGATACGCAGTATTTT	CASSQDEGEADTQYF
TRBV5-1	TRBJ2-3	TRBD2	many	TGCGCCAGCAGCTTGTATTACGGTGTCAGCGGGGGGGCCCTCACAGATACGCAGTATTTT	CASSLYYGVSGGALTDTQYF
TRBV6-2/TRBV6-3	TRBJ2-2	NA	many	TGTGCCAGCAGTTACTCGGCCGGGGAGCTGTTTTTT	CASSYSAGELFF